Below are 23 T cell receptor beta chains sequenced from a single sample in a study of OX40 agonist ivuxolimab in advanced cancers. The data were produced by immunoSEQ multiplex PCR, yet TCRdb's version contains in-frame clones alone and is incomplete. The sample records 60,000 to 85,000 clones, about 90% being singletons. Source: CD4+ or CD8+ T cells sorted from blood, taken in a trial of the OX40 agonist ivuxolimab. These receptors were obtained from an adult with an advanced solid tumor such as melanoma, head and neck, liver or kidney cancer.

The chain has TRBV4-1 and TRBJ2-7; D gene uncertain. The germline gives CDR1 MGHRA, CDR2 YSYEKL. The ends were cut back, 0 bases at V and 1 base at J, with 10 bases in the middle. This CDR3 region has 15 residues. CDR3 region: CASSQEGLRSYEQYF. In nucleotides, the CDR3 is TGCGCCAGCAGCCAAGAAGGTCTCCGTTCCTACGAGCAGTACTTC.

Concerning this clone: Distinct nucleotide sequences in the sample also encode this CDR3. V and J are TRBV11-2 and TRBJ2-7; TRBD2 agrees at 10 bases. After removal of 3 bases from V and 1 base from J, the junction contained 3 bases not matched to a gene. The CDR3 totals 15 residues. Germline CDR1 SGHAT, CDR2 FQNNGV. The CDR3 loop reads CASSLASGGSYEQYF. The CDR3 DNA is TGTGCCAGCAGCTTGGCTAGCGGGGGATCCTACGAGCAGTACTTC.

The DNA for the CDR3 is TGTGCCAGCAGCTTAGAGGGAAATGGCTACACCTTC. Protein product: CASSLEGNGYTF. The J gene is TRBJ1-2, the V gene TRBV7-9, with D unresolved. Germline V gene data show CDR1 as SEHNR and CDR2 as FQNEAQ (reference sequence). This CDR3 has 12 residues. V was trimmed by 1 base and J by 6 bases, leaving 6 bases between them.

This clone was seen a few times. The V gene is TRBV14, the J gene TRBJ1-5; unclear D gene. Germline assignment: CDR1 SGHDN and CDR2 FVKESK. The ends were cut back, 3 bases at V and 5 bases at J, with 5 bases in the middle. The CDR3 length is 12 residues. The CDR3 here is CASSHNHQPQHF. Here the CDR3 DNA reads TGTGCCAGCAGCCACAATCATCAGCCCCAGCATTTT.

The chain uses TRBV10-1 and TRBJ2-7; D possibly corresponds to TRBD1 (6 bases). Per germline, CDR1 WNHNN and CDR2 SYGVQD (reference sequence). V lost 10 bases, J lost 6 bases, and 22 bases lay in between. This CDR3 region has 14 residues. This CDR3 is CATTKDSGDPEQYF. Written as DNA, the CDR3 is TGCGCCACCACTAAGGACAGCGGCGACCCCGAGCAGTACTTC.

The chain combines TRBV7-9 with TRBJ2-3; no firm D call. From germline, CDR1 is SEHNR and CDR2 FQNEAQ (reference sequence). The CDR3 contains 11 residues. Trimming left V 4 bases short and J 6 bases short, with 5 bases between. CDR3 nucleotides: TGTGCCAGCAGCTATACGGATACGCAGTATTTT. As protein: CASSYTDTQYF.

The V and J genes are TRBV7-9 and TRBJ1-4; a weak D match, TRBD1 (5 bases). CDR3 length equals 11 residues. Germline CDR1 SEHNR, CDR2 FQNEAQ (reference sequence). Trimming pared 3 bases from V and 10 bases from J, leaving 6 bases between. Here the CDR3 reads CASSFGGKLFF. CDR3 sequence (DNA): TGTGCCAGCAGCTTTGGGGGAAAACTGTTTTTT. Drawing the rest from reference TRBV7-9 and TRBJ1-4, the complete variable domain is DTGVSQNPRHKITKRGQNVTFRCDPISEHNRLYWYRQTLGQGPEFLTYFQNEAQLEKSRLLSDRFSAERPKGSFSTLEIQRTEQGDSAMYLCASSFGGKLFFGSGTQLSVL.

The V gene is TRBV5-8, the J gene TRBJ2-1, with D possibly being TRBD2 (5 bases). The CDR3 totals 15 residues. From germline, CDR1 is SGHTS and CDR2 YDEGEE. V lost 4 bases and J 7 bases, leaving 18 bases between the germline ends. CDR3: CASSTTRLALNEQFF. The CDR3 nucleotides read TGTGCCAGCAGCACCACTAGACTCGCGCTGAATGAGCAGTTCTTC.

CDR3 coding DNA: TGTGCCAGCAGCCCCAGCAGCTCCTACGAGCAGTACTTC. Translated, it gives CASSPSSSYEQYF. The genes are TRBV13 and TRBJ2-7, with D hard to call. The germline V gene has CDR1 PRHDT and CDR2 FYEKMQ (reference sequence). The CDR3 loop spans 13 amino acids. V was pared by 5 bases and J by 0 bases, with 8 bases between. Looking up the rest from reference TRBV13 and TRBJ2-7 gives the full variable domain: AAGVIQSPRHLIKEKRETATLKCYPIPRHDTVYWYQQGPGQDPQFLISFYEKMQSDKGSIPDRFSAQQFSDYHSELNMSSLELGDSALYFCASSPSSSYEQYFGPGTRLTVT.

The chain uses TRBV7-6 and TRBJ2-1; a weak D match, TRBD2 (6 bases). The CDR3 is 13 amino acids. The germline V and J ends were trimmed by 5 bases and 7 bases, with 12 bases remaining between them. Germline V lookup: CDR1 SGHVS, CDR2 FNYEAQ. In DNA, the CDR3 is TGTGCCAGCAGCAAACCTGGAGGGAATGAGCAGTTCTTC. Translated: CASSKPGGNEQFF.

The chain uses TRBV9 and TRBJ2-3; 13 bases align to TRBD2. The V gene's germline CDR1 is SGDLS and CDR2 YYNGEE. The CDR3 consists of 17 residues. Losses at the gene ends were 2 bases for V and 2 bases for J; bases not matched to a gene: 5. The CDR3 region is CASSVAGTSGVTDTQYF. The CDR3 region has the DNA TGTGCCAGCAGCGTTGCCGGGACTAGCGGGGTCACAGATACGCAGTATTTT.

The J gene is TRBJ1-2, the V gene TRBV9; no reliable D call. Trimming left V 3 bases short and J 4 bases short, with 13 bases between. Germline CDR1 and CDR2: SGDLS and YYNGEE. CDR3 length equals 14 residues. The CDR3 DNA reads TGTGCCAGCAGCGGGGGAGATCGCATCTATGGCTACACCTTC. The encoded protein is CASSGGDRIYGYTF.

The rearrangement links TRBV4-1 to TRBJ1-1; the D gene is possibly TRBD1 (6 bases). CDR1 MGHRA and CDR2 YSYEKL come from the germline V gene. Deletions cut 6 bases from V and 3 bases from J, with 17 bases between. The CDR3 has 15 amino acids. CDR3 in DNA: TGCGCCAGCAGACCTGAACCGGGGGCATACACTGAAGCTTTCTTT. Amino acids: CASRPEPGAYTEAFF.

The CDR3 nucleotides read TGTGCCAGCAGCTTGGTCTCGGACACTGAAGCTTTCTTT. It is translated as CASSLVSDTEAFF. This chain connects TRBV5-4 to TRBJ1-1, with D uncertain. The CDR3 is 13 amino acids. Germline V gives CDR1 SGHNT, CDR2 YYREEE (reference sequence). Trimming removed 0 bases from V and 3 bases from J, with 6 bases in between.

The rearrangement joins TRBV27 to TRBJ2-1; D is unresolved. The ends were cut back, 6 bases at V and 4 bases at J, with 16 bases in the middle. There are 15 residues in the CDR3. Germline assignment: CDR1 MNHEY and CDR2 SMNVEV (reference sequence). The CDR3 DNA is TGTGCCAGCAGCCTGGTGTCAGCCCTTTACAATGAGCAGTTCTTC. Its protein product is CASSLVSALYNEQFF.

CDR3 nucleotide sequence: TGCGCCAGCAGCCAGGCCCACCCTGGGTACGAGCAGTACTTC. Amino acid sequence: CASSQAHPGYEQYF. The chain employs TRBV4-1 and TRBJ2-7; D not resolved. Germline CDR1 reads MGHRA; CDR2 reads YSYEKL. The CDR3 spans 14 residues. The V gene lost 3 bases and the J gene lost 4 bases, with 13 bases spanning the gap.

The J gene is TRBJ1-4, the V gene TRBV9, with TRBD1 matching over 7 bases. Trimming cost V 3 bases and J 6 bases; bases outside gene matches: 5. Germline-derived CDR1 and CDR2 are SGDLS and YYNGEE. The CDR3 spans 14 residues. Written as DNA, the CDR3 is TGTGCCAGCAGCGCCTCGGGACAGCATGAAAAACTGTTTTTT. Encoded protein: CASSASGQHEKLFF.

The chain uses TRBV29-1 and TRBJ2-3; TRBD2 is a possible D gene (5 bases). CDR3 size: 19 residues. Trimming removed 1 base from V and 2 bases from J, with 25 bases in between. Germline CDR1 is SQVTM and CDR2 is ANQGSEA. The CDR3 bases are TGCAGCGTTGAAGGGGCACTGAGGGTGCCTTTGGGGTACACAGATACGCAGTATTTT. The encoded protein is CSVEGALRVPLGYTDTQYF.

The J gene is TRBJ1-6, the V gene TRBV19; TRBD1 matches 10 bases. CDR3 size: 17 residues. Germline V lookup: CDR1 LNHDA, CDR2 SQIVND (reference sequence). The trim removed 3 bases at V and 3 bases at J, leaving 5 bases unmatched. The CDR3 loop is CASSIDRTGGYNSPLHF. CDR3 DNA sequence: TGTGCCAGTAGTATCGACCGGACAGGGGGCTATAATTCACCCCTCCACTTT.

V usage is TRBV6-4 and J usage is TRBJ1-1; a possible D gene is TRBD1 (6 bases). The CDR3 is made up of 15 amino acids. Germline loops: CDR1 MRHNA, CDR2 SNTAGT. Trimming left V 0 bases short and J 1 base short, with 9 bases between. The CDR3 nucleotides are TGTGCCAGCAGTGACTCTGGGGGCTGGAACACTGAAGCTTTCTTT. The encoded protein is CASSDSGGWNTEAFF.

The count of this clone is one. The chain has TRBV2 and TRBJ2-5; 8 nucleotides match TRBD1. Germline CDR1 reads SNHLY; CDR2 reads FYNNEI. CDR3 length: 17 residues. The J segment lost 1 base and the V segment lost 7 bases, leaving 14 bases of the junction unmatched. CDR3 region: CASMVRGRHAFQETQYF. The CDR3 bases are TGTGCCAGCATGGTCAGGGGGCGCCATGCTTTCCAAGAGACCCAGTACTTC.

CDR3 bases: TGTGCCAGCAGCCTCCAGGCGCGCGAGACCCAGTACTTC. Translation: CASSLQARETQYF. This chain joins TRBV5-6 and TRBJ2-5; D not resolved. The V end lost 4 bases, the J end lost 5 bases, and 12 bases lay between the germline ends. CDR3 size: 13 residues. Germline CDR1 SGHDT, CDR2 YYEEEE.

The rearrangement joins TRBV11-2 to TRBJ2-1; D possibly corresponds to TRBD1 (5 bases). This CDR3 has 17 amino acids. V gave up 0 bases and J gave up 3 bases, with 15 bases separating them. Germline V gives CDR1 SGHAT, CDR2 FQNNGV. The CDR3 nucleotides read TGTGCCAGCAGCTTAGATATTGTTGGGGCTATCTACAATGAGCAGTTCTTC. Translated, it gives CASSLDIVGAIYNEQFF.